Listed here are 15 T cell receptor beta chains from one sample, sequenced in a study of T-cell reconstitution after alpha-beta-depleted transplantation in children. Preparation of the TCRbeta library was carried out with unique molecular identifiers. In TCRdb, the PCR reads were re-called with MiXCR into one record per CDR3 protein. Of around 700,000 distinct CDR3 sequences listed, around 14% are singletons. This material consisted of PBMCs, taken before TCRalphabeta/CD19-depleted stem cell transplant. Receptors originate from a girl aged 2-10 years with congenital amegakaryocytic thrombocytopenia, due to receive a stem cell transplant.

This clonotype showed up just a few times. This chain connects TRBV5-1 to TRBJ2-1, with D possibly being TRBD1 or TRBD2 (5 bases each). Trimming removed 4 bases at V and 4 bases at J, with 15 bases between. Looked up from germline, CDR1 is SGHRS and CDR2 is YFSETQ. The CDR3 spans 15 residues. DNA for the CDR3: TGCGCCAGCAGCGTGGGGACCTCGACTTACAATGAGCAGTTCTTC. Its translation: CASSVGTSTYNEQFF.

This clonotype has only a few counts. The J gene is TRBJ2-1, the V gene TRBV20-1; 12 nucleotides line up with TRBD1. The CDR3 covers 19 residues. Germline CDR1 DFQATT, CDR2 SNEGSKA (reference sequence). V was clipped by 5 bases and J by 1 base; unmatched bases: 15. DNA for the CDR3: TGCAGTGCTTATAGACCCGGGACAGGGGGCCGGAGGTCCTACAATGAGCAGTTCTTC. Its translation is CSAYRPGTGGRRSYNEQFF.

This clonotype was seen once. A much larger clone is a single base away; this may be a read error. The chain carries TRBV6-1 and TRBJ1-1, with D possibly matching TRBD1 (5 bases). V lost 10 bases and J lost 1, with 13 bases in between. The CDR3 totals 13 residues. Germline CDR1 MNHNS, CDR2 SASEGT. In DNA form, the CDR3 reads TGTGCCAACAGGCCGGAAAAGAACACTGAAGCTTTCTTT. It yields the protein CANRPEKNTEAFF.

In this sample, this clonotype turned up many times. This chain links TRBV10-3 with TRBJ2-7, with D possibly TRBD2 on 7 matching bases. Trimming took off 3 bases at V and 6 bases at J, with 15 bases between the two ends. From germline, CDR1 is ENHRY and CDR2 SYGVKD. The CDR3 is 14 amino acids. The CDR3 DNA sequence: TGTGCCATCAGTGACAGGCGGGGGCCCCTCGAGCAGTACTTC. The encoded protein is CAISDRRGPLEQYF.

This clonotype was recorded many times. The CDR3 nucleotides read TGTGCCATCAGGGAGCCGGGCACAGATACGCAGTATTTT. It translates to CAIREPGTDTQYF. The chain uses TRBV10-3 and TRBJ2-3; D is unresolved. Looked up from germline, CDR1 is ENHRY and CDR2 is SYGVKD. The CDR3 runs 13 residues. The ends were cut back, 6 bases at V and 1 base at J, with 8 bases in the middle.

This sequence joins TRBV12-3 or TRBV12-4 and TRBJ1-3, with D hard to call. The CDR3 covers 14 residues. V lost 4 bases and J 1 base, leaving 8 bases between the germline ends. The CDR3 DNA sequence: TGTGCCAGCAGTTCATTGGGGTCTGGAAACACCATATATTTT. Protein product: CASSSLGSGNTIYF.

This clonotype has at least ten counts. The chain couples TRBV3-1 to TRBJ2-1; the match to TRBD2 covers 10 bases. V shed 8 bases, J shed 0 bases, and the junction held 4 bases outside the gene matches. The germline gives CDR1 LGHDT, CDR2 YNNKEL (reference sequence). The CDR3 sequence is 15 residues long. Here the CDR3 DNA reads TGTGCCAGCCAGCGGGAGGGGAGCTCCTACAATGAGCAGTTCTTC. It specifies CASQREGSSYNEQFF.

The chain is built from TRBV7-9 and TRBJ2-1; D remains unclear. V was clipped by 4 bases and J by 3 bases, with 10 bases between them. This CDR3 has 14 amino acids. CDR1 and CDR2 (germline): SEHNR, FQNEAQ (reference sequence). The chain's CDR3 is CASSYVNVYNEQFF. CDR3 DNA: TGTGCCAGCAGCTACGTGAACGTCTACAATGAGCAGTTCTTC.

The sample holds many counts of this clonotype. The rearrangement links TRBV5-1 to TRBJ2-3, with D possibly matching TRBD2 (6 bases). Germline lookup yields CDR1 SGHRS and CDR2 YFSETQ. This CDR3 has 14 residues. V lost 0 bases and J 5 bases, leaving 10 bases between the germline ends. The CDR3 here is CASSLEWGGDTQYF. CDR3 DNA: TGCGCCAGCAGCTTGGAGTGGGGAGGAGATACGCAGTATTTT.

There are many counts of this clonotype. The chain couples TRBV20-1 to TRBJ2-4; 9 nucleotides line up with TRBD1. With V trimmed by 7 bases and J by 7 bases, 11 bases remained unmatched. The CDR3 has 14 residues. Germline values: CDR1 DFQATT, CDR2 SNEGSKA (reference sequence). The CDR3 sequence: CSGLETGGSNIQYF. The CDR3 DNA is TGCAGTGGCCTGGAGACAGGGGGTAGCAACATTCAGTACTTC.

The V and J genes are TRBV10-3 and TRBJ2-2; 10 bases fit TRBD1. This CDR3 is 16 amino acids long. The germline V gene encodes CDR1 ENHRY and CDR2 SYGVKD. After removal of 4 bases from V and 3 bases from J, the junction contained 5 bases not matched to a gene. DNA of the CDR3: TGTGCCATCAGTGCGATGGGACAGGGGTACACCGGGGAGCTGTTTTTT. Translated, it gives CAISAMGQGYTGELFF.

Details on this clonotype: This clone may be a read error of a much larger clone one base away. The chain joins TRBV9 to TRBJ2-3; TRBD2 aligns across 9 bases. Germline V CDR1 and CDR2: SGDLS, YYNGEE. The CDR3 is made up of 13 amino acids. V shed 7 bases, J shed 0 bases, and the junction held 0 bases outside the gene matches. The CDR3 spells CASGLASTDTQYF. Written as DNA, the CDR3 is TGTGCCAGCGGACTAGCGAGCACAGATACGCAGTATTTT.

There are many counts of this clonotype. V is TRBV5-1 and J is TRBJ2-4; weak D call: TRBD2 (6 bases). Germline-derived CDR1 and CDR2 are SGHRS and YFSETQ. Trimming took off 0 bases at V and 0 bases at J, with 10 bases between the two ends. This CDR3 region has 16 residues. The CDR3 is CASSLGAGQAKNIQYF. DNA for the CDR3: TGCGCCAGCAGCTTGGGAGCGGGTCAAGCCAAAAACATTCAGTACTTC.

J is TRBJ1-2 and V is TRBV4-1; D remains unclear. CDR3 length: 14 amino acids. Germline loops: CDR1 MGHRA, CDR2 YSYEKL. V lost 1 base and J lost 5, with 11 bases in between. CDR3 residues: CASSQGVASYGYTF. The DNA for the CDR3 is TGCGCCAGCAGCCAAGGAGTGGCTAGTTATGGCTACACCTTC.

This clonotype was seen many times. V and J are TRBV12-3 or TRBV12-4 and TRBJ2-1; maybe TRBD2 (5 bases). V gave up 4 bases and J gave up 5 bases, with 9 bases separating them. This CDR3 contains 13 residues. CDR3 DNA: TGTGCCAGCAGTTCAGAGAGGGACAATGAGCAGTTCTTC. Its translation is CASSSERDNEQFF.